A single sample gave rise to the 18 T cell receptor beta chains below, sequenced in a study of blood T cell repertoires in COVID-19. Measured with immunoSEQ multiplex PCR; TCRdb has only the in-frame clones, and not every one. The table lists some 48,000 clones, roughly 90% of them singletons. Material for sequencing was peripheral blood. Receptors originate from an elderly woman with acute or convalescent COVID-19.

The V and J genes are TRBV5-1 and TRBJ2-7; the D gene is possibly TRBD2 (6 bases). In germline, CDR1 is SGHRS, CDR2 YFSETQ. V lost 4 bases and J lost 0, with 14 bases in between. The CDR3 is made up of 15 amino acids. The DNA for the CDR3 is TGCGCCAGCAGCGGCGGGGCTAGCGACTCCTACGAGCAGTACTTC. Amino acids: CASSGGASDSYEQYF.

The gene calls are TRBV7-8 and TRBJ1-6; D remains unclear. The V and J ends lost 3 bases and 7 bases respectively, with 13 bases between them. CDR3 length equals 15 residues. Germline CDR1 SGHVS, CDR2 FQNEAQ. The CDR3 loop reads CASSFRSGENSPLHF. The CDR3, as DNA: TGTGCCAGCAGCTTTAGGTCTGGGGAGAATTCACCCCTCCACTTT.

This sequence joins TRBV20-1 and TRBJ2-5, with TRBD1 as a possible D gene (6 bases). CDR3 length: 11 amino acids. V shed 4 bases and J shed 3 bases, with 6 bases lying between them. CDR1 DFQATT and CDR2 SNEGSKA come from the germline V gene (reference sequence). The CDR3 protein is CSATGEETQYF. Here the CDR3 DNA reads TGCAGTGCTACAGGGGAAGAGACCCAGTACTTC.

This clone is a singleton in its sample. CDR3 nucleotides: TGTGCCATCAGTGAGTCGAGGAGTGGGCGGGGTTGGGCCGAGCAGTACTTC. As protein: CAISESRSGRGWAEQYF. The rearrangement uses TRBV10-3 and TRBJ2-7, with D possibly being TRBD2 (6 bases). V was shortened by 0 bases and J by 6 bases, with 21 bases between the two germline ends. Germline CDR1 reads ENHRY; CDR2 reads SYGVKD. The CDR3 spans 17 residues.

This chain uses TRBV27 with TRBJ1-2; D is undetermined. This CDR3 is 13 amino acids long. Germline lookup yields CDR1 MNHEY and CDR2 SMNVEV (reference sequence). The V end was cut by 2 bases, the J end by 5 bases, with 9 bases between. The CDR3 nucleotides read TGTGCCAGCAGTTTACGGGGTTGGTATGGCTACACCTTC. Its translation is CASSLRGWYGYTF.

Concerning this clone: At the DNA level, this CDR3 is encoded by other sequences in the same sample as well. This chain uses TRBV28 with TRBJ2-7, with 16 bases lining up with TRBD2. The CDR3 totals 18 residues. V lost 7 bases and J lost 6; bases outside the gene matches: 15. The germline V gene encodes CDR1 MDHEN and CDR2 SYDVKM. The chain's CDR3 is CASTPGPGLAGGPAEQYV. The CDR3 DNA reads TGTGCCAGCACCCCGGGACCGGGACTAGCGGGGGGGCCTGCCGAGCAGTACGTC.

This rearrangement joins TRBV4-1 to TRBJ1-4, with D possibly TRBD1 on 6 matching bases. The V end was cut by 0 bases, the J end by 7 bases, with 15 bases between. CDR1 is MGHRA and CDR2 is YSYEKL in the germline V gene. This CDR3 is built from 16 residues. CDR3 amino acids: CASSQEAPGVGEKLFF. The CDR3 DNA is TGCGCCAGCAGCCAAGAAGCGCCAGGGGTAGGTGAAAAACTGTTTTTT.

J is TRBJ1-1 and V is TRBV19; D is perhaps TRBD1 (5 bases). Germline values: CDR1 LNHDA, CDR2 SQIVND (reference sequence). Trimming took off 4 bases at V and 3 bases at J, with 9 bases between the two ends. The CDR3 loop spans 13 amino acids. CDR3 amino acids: CASSSTGDTEAFF. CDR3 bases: TGTGCCAGTAGTAGTACGGGGGACACTGAAGCTTTCTTT.

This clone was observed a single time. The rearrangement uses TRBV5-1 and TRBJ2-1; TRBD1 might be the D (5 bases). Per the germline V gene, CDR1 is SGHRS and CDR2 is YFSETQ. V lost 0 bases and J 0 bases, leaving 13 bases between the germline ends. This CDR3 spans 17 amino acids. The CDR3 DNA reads TGCGCCAGCAGCTTGGCGTGGGGCGCGAGCTCCTACAATGAGCAGTTCTTC. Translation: CASSLAWGASSYNEQFF.

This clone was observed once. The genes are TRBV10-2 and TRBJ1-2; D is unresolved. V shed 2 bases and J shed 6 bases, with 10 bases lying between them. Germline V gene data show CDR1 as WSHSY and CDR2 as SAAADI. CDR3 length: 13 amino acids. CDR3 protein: CASSEMKLNGYTF. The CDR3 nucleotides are TGCGCCAGCAGTGAGATGAAACTTAATGGCTACACCTTC.

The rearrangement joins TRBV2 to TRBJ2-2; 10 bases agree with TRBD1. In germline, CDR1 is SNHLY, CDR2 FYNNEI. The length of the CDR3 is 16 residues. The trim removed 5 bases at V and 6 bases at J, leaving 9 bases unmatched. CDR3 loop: CASSPPGTGEAGELFF. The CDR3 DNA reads TGTGCCAGCAGTCCTCCCGGGACAGGGGAGGCCGGGGAGCTGTTTTTT.

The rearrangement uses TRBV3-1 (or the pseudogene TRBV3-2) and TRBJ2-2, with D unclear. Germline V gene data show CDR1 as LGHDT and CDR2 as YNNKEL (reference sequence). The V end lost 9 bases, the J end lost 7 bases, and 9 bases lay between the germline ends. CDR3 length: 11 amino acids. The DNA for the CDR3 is TGTGCCAGTCGTCGCGGCGGGGAGCTGTTTTTT. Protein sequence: CASRRGGELFF.

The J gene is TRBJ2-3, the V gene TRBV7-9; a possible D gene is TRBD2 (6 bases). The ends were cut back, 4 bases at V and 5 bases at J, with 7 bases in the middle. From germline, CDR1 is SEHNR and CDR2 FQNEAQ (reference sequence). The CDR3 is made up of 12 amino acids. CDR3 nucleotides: TGTGCCAGCAGCTATAGCGGAGATACGCAGTATTTT. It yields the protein CASSYSGDTQYF.

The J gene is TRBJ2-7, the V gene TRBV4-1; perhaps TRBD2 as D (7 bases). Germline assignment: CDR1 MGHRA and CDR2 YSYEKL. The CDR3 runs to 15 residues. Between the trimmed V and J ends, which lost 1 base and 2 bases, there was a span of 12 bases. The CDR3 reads CASSQGEGGPYEQYV. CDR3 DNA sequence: TGCGCCAGCAGCCAAGGGGAGGGGGGGCCCTACGAGCAGTACGTC.

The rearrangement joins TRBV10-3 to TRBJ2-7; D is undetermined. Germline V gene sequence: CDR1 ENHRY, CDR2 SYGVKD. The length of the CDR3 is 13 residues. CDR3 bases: TGTGCCACCAGTTTGTACGGTTCCTACGAGCAGTACGTC. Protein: CATSLYGSYEQYV.

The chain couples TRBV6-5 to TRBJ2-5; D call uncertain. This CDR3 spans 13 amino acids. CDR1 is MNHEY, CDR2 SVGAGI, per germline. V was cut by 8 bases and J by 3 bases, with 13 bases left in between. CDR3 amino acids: CASGLGREETQYF. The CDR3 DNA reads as TGTGCCAGCGGGCTGGGCAGAGAAGAGACCCAGTACTTC.

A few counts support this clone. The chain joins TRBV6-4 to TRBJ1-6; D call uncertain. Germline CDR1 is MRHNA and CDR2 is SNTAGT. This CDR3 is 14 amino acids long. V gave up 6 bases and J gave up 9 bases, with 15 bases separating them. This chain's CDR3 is CASSPVAVGSPLHF. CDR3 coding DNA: TGTGCCAGCAGCCCCGTAGCCGTCGGTTCACCCCTCCACTTT.

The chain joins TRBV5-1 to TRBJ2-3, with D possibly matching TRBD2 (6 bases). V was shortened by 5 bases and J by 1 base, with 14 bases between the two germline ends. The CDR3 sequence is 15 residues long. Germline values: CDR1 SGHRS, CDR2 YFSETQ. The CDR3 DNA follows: TGCGCCAGCAGACCGGTGGGGGAGGGCACAGATACGCAGTATTTT. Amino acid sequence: CASRPVGEGTDTQYF.